These T cell receptor beta chains were read from a single sample in a study of cytomegalovirus exposure and HLA in healthy donors. TCRdb's copy holds only in-frame clones and misses some; the assay was immunoSEQ multiplex PCR. This table holds fewer than 180,000 clones, 75% to 85% found once. Sample: PBMCs. The source of these receptors is a man aged 50-59 years in good health and CMV-seropositive. Both conserved end residues are part of each CDR3. The D gene is left open where the match is weak. Clone size appears in some rows only: once, few, many, or a class for an expanded clone.

d_call | j_call | clone_size | v_call | cdr3_nt | cdr3_aa
TRBD1 | TRBJ2-7 | NA | TRBV4-1 | TGCGCCAGCAGCCAAGAAGAGGGGGCGAGGACCTACGAGCAGTACTTC | CASSQEEGARTYEQYF
NA | TRBJ2-7 | NA | TRBV4-1 | TGCGCCAGCAGCCAAGGACAGTTCTACGAGCAGTACTTC | CASSQGQFYEQYF
NA | TRBJ1-1 | once | TRBV6-5 | TGTGCCAGCAGCCTCAGGGGAGAAACTGAAGCTTTCTTT | CASSLRGETEAFF
TRBD1 | TRBJ1-2 | NA | TRBV6-5 | TGTGCCAGCAGTTCGATTACAGGGGGCGCCGATGGCTACACCTTC | CASSSITGGADGYTF
NA | TRBJ1-3 | NA | TRBV5-4 | TGTGCCAGCAGCCCATTCGGAGCGGGGTCTGGAAACACCATATATTTT | CASSPFGAGSGNTIYF
TRBD1 | TRBJ1-5 | NA | TRBV28 | TGTGCCAGCAGTTTGTCGGACAGGACGTTTTCTAGCAATCAGCCCCAGCATTTT | CASSLSDRTFSSNQPQHF
NA | TRBJ2-7 | few | TRBV4-2 | TGTGCCAGCAGCCGAGCCGCTGATTCCTACGAGCAGTACTTC | CASSRAADSYEQYF
TRBD1 | TRBJ1-1 | NA | TRBV7-9 | TGTTCCAGCAGCACGTGGGACAGCGAGAACACTGAAGCTTTCTTT | CSSSTWDSENTEAFF
NA | TRBJ1-3 | NA | TRBV10-3 | TGTGCCATCAGTGAGACCGCGTCTGGAAACACCATATATTTT | CAISETASGNTIYF
TRBD1 | TRBJ2-7 | NA | TRBV5-6 | TGTGCCAGCAGCTTATGGGACAGGAGAACCTACGAGCAGTACTTC | CASSLWDRRTYEQYF
TRBD2 | TRBJ2-2 | NA | TRBV27 | TGTGCCAGCAGTCTACTAGCGGGAGTTATGACCCGGGAGCTGTTTTTT | CASSLLAGVMTRELFF
NA | TRBJ2-3 | NA | TRBV5-4 | TGTGCCAGCAGCTTGGGGACAGACCCAAGCACAGATACGCAGTATTTT | CASSLGTDPSTDTQYF
TRBD2 | TRBJ2-5 | few | TRBV29-1 | TGCAGCGCCCTCTCCGGGGGGGAGACCCAGTACTTC | CSALSGGETQYF
NA | TRBJ2-7 | NA | TRBV29-1 | TGCAGCGTTGCCTTGAGGTCCTACGAGCAGTACTTC | CSVALRSYEQYF
TRBD1 | TRBJ1-4 | NA | TRBV18 | TGTGCCAGCTCATGGGGACAGGGAGCTAATGAAAAACTGTTTTTT | CASSWGQGANEKLFF
TRBD1 | TRBJ2-6 | NA | TRBV19 | TGTGCCAGTAGTAGGTGGGGACAGAACTCTGGGGCCAACGTCCTGACTTTC | CASSRWGQNSGANVLTF
NA | TRBJ1-6 | NA | TRBV30 | TGTGCCTGGGCCGGGGGTTATGATAATTCACCCCTCCACTTT | CAWAGGYDNSPLHF
TRBD2 | TRBJ2-1 | NA | TRBV5-4 | TGTGCCAGCAGCTTGGTGACTAGCGGGGGGCAGTTCTTC | CASSLVTSGGQFF
NA | TRBJ1-5 | NA | TRBV6-1 | TGTGCCAGCTACGGGAGCATAGGGGATCAGCCCCAGCATTTT | CASYGSIGDQPQHF
TRBD1 | TRBJ1-4 | NA | TRBV4-1 | TGCGCCAGCAGACGGACAGGGTTATATCAGGAAAAACTGTTTTTT | CASRRTGLYQEKLFF
TRBD2 | TRBJ2-3 | NA | TRBV2 | TGTGCCAGCAGTTTGGGGGGGAGAGATACGCAGTATTTT | CASSLGGRDTQYF
NA | TRBJ1-5 | NA | TRBV6-1 | TGTGCCAGCAGTGAAAACAGGGTTGGAACTTGGAGGAGCAATCAGCCCCAGCATTTT | CASSENRVGTWRSNQPQHF
TRBD1 | TRBJ2-7 | NA | TRBV5-1 | TGCGCCAGCAGCAAAGACAGGGCAGTGGGCGAGCAGTACTTC | CASSKDRAVGEQYF
TRBD2 | TRBJ2-1 | NA | TRBV30 | TGTGCCTGGAGTGTCAGCGGGGCTTACAATGAGCAGTTCTTC | CAWSVSGAYNEQFF
TRBD1 | TRBJ1-1 | NA | TRBV7-9 | TGTGCCAGCAGCTTTAACCGGGACAGGGAAGCTTTCTTT | CASSFNRDREAFF
NA | TRBJ2-7 | NA | TRBV11-2 | TGTGCCAGCAGCTCCACGGGTGGGGGGGCTCACTACGAGCAGTACTTC | CASSSTGGGAHYEQYF
NA | TRBJ1-1 | NA | TRBV5-1 | TGCGCCAGCAGCTTGGGCAGGATGAGGAACACTGAAGCTTTCTTT | CASSLGRMRNTEAFF
NA | TRBJ2-7 | NA | TRBV18 | TGTGCCAGCTCACCCGGGACAAGATCTTACGAGCAGTACTTC | CASSPGTRSYEQYF
TRBD1 | TRBJ2-1 | once | TRBV6-5 | TGTGCCAGCAGTTACTACCCGGGACAGGGGGGGAATGAGCAGTTCTTC | CASSYYPGQGGNEQFF
NA | TRBJ2-3 | few | TRBV2 | TGTGCCAGCAGTGAATTCCTACTAGACACAGATACGCAGTATTTT | CASSEFLLDTDTQYF
TRBD2 | TRBJ2-7 | NA | TRBV6-1 | TGTGCCAGCAGGCCGGGACTAGAGTCCTACGAGCAGTACTTC | CASRPGLESYEQYF
NA | TRBJ2-1 | NA | TRBV5-1 | TGCGCCAGCAGCTTATCTAGAGGCTCCTACAATGAGCAGTTCTTC | CASSLSRGSYNEQFF
TRBD1 | TRBJ2-3 | once | TRBV11-2 | TGTGCCAGCAGCCCGGACAGGGTTTGGGATACGCAGTATTTT | CASSPDRVWDTQYF
NA | TRBJ2-1 | once | TRBV29-1 | TGCAGCGTAGTTGGAGGGCCCACCGTCTACAATGAGCAGTTCTTC | CSVVGGPTVYNEQFF
NA | TRBJ2-1 | NA | TRBV10-3 | TGTGCCATCTCCCCCGCGGGCCGTTACTCCAATGAGCAGTTCTTC | CAISPAGRYSNEQFF
TRBD1 | TRBJ1-1 | NA | TRBV27 | TGTGCCAGCACGAATCAGGGGGCGCGAGGAAACACTGAAGCTTTCTTT | CASTNQGARGNTEAFF
NA | TRBJ2-2 | NA | TRBV6-1 | TGTGCCAGCAAGGGGCCAGGTGACACCGGGGAGCTGTTTTTT | CASKGPGDTGELFF
NA | TRBJ2-1 | NA | TRBV19 | TGTGCCAGTATGAGGCAGGGGCGCAATGAGCAGTTCTTC | CASMRQGRNEQFF
TRBD1 | TRBJ1-1 | NA | TRBV30 | TGTGCCTGGAGTGTAACAGGGGGTAGGGTGGAAGCTTTCTTT | CAWSVTGGRVEAFF
NA | TRBJ1-5 | NA | TRBV7-9 | TGTGCCAGCAGCTTAGGGGCCTATAGCAATCAGCCCCAGCATTTT | CASSLGAYSNQPQHF
TRBD1 | TRBJ2-7 | NA | TRBV11-2 | TGTGCCAGCAGCCCTTGGACAGGGGGTTCCTACGAGCAGTACTTC | CASSPWTGGSYEQYF
TRBD2 | TRBJ2-7 | NA | TRBV7-7 | TGTGCTAGCTGGGGGGGTGCCGAGCAGTACTTC | CASWGGAEQYF
TRBD2 | TRBJ2-2 | NA | TRBV5-1 | TGCGCCAGCAGCTGGCGAGCCAGCGGGGACACCGGGGAGCTGTTTTTT | CASSWRASGDTGELFF
NA | TRBJ1-1 | NA | TRBV6-5 | TGTGCCAGCAGTTACCCGGGGAAGAACACTGAAGCTTTCTTT | CASSYPGKNTEAFF
TRBD2 | TRBJ2-1 | NA | TRBV5-1 | TGCGCCAGCAGCCCAACTAGCGGGCCACATGAGCAGTTCTTC | CASSPTSGPHEQFF
TRBD2 | TRBJ2-7 | NA | TRBV5-1 | TGCGCCAGCAGCTCTGGACTAGCCTACGAGCAGTACTTC | CASSSGLAYEQYF
NA | TRBJ2-5 | NA | TRBV5-1 | TGCGCCAGCAGCTTGGATAGCTCGTACCAAGAGACCCAGTACTTC | CASSLDSSYQETQYF
NA | TRBJ2-1 | NA | TRBV7-9 | TGTTCCAGCAGCTCAGGACTCCCGCAGTTCTTC | CSSSSGLPQFF
TRBD2 | TRBJ2-3 | NA | TRBV5-6 | TGTGCCAGCAGCTTAGGACTAGCGCCGAGCACAGATACGCAGTATTTT | CASSLGLAPSTDTQYF
TRBD2 | TRBJ2-1 | NA | TRBV5-1 | TGCGCCAGCAGCTTTAGCGGGAGCTCCTACAATGAGCAGTTCTTC | CASSFSGSSYNEQFF
NA | TRBJ1-2 | NA | TRBV30 | TGTGCCTGGAGTGTAGATTTAGAGGATAGCTACACCTTC | CAWSVDLEDSYTF
NA | TRBJ1-1 | NA | TRBV6-1 | TGTGCCAGCAGGGTTACAGGGTACACTGAAGCTTTCTTT | CASRVTGYTEAFF
TRBD1 | TRBJ1-3 | NA | TRBV29-1 | TGCAGCGTGAGGGACAGGTCGGGAAACACCATATATTTT | CSVRDRSGNTIYF
TRBD1 | TRBJ1-2 | NA | TRBV28 | TGTGCCAGCAGTTTACCCCGGACAGGGGAGGCTGGCTACACCTTC | CASSLPRTGEAGYTF
NA | TRBJ2-7 | NA | TRBV19 | TGTGCCAGTAGTAAACAGATAACTTCCTACGAGCAGTACTTC | CASSKQITSYEQYF